This TCR beta chain was observed in a study of tumor-infiltrating lymphocytes in localized non-small cell lung cancer. The study, taken as a whole, reports: IM1 and IM2 tumors showed no difference in T-cell fraction.

Using immunoSEQ multiplex PCR, the repertoire was profiled, and TCRdb retains in-frame clones only, with some absent. Found here are under 20,000 clones, roughly four fifths of them singletons; the top ten hold 8.5% to 9.5%. This clone is labeled as medium-sized. Its specificity is unknown. Deletions cut 7 bases from V and 3 bases from J, with 10 bases between. Germline loops: CDR1 MNHNY, CDR2 SVGAGI (reference sequence). The CDR3 runs to 13 residues. Sequencing used lung tumor tissue. The clonotype was recovered from a human donor with non-small cell lung cancer. The chain combines TRBV6-6 with TRBJ1-5; D not resolved. CDR3 loop: CASKGQYNQPQHF. CDR3 in DNA: TGTGCCAGCAAGGGCCAGTACAATCAGCCCCAGCATTTT.